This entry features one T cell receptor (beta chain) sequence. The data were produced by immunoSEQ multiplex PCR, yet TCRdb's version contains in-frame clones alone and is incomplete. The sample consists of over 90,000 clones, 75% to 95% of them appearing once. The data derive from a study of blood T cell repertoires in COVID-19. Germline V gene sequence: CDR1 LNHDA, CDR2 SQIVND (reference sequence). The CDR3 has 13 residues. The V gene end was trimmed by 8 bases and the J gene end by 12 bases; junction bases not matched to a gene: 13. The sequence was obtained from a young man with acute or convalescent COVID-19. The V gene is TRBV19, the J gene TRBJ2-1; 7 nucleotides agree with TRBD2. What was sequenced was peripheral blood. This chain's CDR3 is CASQPRTLAAQFF. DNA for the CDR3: TGTGCCAGTCAACCCCGGACCCTAGCGGCGCAGTTCTTC.